This T cell receptor beta chain was documented in a study of OX40 agonist ivuxolimab in advanced cancers. Study-wide context: Age averaged 60 years (range roughly 23 to 79), and roughly 82% were male.

This clone has more than one count but fewer than ten. Profiled with immunoSEQ multiplex PCR; TCRdb holds only in-frame clones, not every one. Of more than 25,000 clones in the sample, 70% to 90% are singletons; the top ten hold about 26%. The V gene lost 4 bases and the J gene lost 3 bases, with 12 bases spanning the gap. The CDR3 extends over 14 amino acids. Germline V CDR1 and CDR2: LNHNV, YYDKDF (reference sequence). Patients were ruled out by autoimmune disease history or systemic immunosuppression. Cycle 7 day 1, cycle 4 day 1, and baseline were the timepoints at which blood was sampled. The sequence derives from an adult with an advanced solid tumor such as melanoma, head and neck, liver or kidney cancer. Sequences were derived from CD4+ or CD8+ T cells sorted from blood, sampled in a trial of the OX40 agonist ivuxolimab. V and J are TRBV15 and TRBJ1-1; D gene unclear. In DNA form, the CDR3 reads TGTGCCACCAGCAAGATCGGGAGGGACACTGAAGCTTTCTTT. Translating it yields CATSKIGRDTEAFF.